The clone carrying this T cell receptor (beta chain) was picked up one time. This entry comes from a study of control samples from healthy donors and cancer patients. CDR1 is LNHDA, CDR2 SQIVND, per germline (reference sequence). CDR3 length: 15 amino acids. Trimming pared 7 bases from V and 0 bases from J, leaving 15 bases between. TCRdb's copy holds only in-frame clones and misses some; the assay was immunoSEQ multiplex PCR. This repertoire shows some 70,000 clones, approximately 80% found once; its top ten account for roughly 3.1%. The TCR originated in a woman aged 50 to 60 with lung cancer. This chain links TRBV19 with TRBJ1-1, with D unclear. Specimen: PBMCs. DNA for the CDR3: TGTGCCAGTATTGAAAGCGTCAGCATGAACACTGAAGCTTTCTTT. Its protein is CASIESVSMNTEAFF. Using reference TRBV19 and TRBJ1-1 for the parts outside the CDR3, the full variable domain is DGGITQSPKYLFRKEGQNVTLSCEQNLNHDAMYWYRQDPGQGLRLIYYSQIVNDFQKGDIAEGYSVSREKKESFPLTVTSAQKNPTAFYLCASIESVSMNTEAFFGQGTRLTVV.